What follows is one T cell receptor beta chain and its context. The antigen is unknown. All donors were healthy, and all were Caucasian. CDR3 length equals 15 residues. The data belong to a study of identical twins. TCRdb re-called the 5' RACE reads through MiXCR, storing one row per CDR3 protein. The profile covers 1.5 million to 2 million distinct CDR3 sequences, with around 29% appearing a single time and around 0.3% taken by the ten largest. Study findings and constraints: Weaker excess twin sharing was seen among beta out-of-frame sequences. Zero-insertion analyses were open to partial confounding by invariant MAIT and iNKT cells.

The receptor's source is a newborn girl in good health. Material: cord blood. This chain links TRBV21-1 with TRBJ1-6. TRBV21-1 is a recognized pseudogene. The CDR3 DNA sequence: TGTGCCAGCAGCAAAGTTGAGGGCAGAGATTCACCCCTCCACTTT. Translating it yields CASSKVEGRDSPLHF.